What follows is one T cell receptor beta chain and its context. This clonotype is a singleton in its sample. Its cognate antigen has yet to be identified. Qualities for individual bases were not recorded, and no much larger clone is one base off. A read on its own is weak evidence. This entry belongs to a study of T cells in Graves' hyperthyroidism and ophthalmopathy (dated by TCRdb to the late 2010s). In terms of the full investigation: Peripheral blood was sampled at the time of initial diagnosis, prior to any treatment. TCR V-J signatures able to tell the groups apart were searched for in a discovery cohort of 95 or so patients, of whom roughly 42 had Graves' ophthalmopathy and some 60 had stable Graves' hyperthyroidism. Whether ophthalmopathy could be predicted prospectively was tested in an independent validation cohort made up of roughly 20 hyperthyroidism patients plus 17 patients who later progressed to ophthalmopathy. The 100 or so discovery patients were randomly split 7:3 into training and test sets. In addition, the study compared T-cell repertoires in thyroid tissue and in blood from several Graves' hyperthyroidism patients. After blood sampling, hyperthyroidism patients were treated with methimazole at a starting dose of 30 mg daily, and ophthalmopathy patients were treated with high-dose intravenous methylprednisolone. According to the paper, TCR Vbeta CDR3 sequencing was carried out on 120 to 150 peripheral blood samples, which came from 40 to 45 ophthalmopathy, about 75 hyperthyroidism and roughly 17 progressor patients. Broader findings and caveats from the paper: In validation, progression to ophthalmopathy was predicted by the model with 65% to 71% sensitivity and 72.22% specificity, a median of about 6.4 months before onset. Sample size was not statistically predetermined, and blinding of investigators to group allocation was not performed. A 13 V-J signature model separated ophthalmopathy from stable hyperthyroidism, with around 91% sensitivity and approximately 81% specificity in cross-validation and 80%/75% in testing. Blood samples also contained most of the expanded thyroid clonotypes (frequency above 0.001), which suggests that blood repertoires may reflect thyroid immune responses.

For this chain, trimming is 3 bases at the V end and 0 bases at the J end, and the number of junction bases without a gene match is 5. The germline V gene specifies MDHEN as CDR1 and SYDVKM as CDR2. The CDR3, cysteine through phenylalanine, is 18 amino acids long. The entry retains the CDR3 DNA only, 54 bases that are in frame from base 1. TCR beta CDR3 regions were amplified from RNA transcripts. A first-round RT-PCR of the TCR CDR3 used the HTBI primer set with the Qiagen OneStep RT-PCR kit. The libraries were constructed in a second round of multiplex PCR and then size-selected and purified. Paired-end sequencing of the libraries was performed with 100 bp reads on an Illumina HiSeq2000. The study's processing was this. SOAPnuke was used to process the raw data, throwing out any read that contained adapters or uncalled bases, had a mean Phred below 15, or lacked an exact constant-primer or identifier match. COPE v1.2.5 was used to merge the high-quality paired reads, and each unique nucleotide sequence was defined as a clonotype. Clonotypes were aligned to IMGT TRBV, TRBD and TRBJ reference segments using MiTCR v1.1. The analysis included only V-J combinations with a frequency above 0.0001, which together covered around 99% of the repertoires. A TCS score was defined as the ratio between F50 (clonal expansion) and ExV (chaos), using BLOSUM62-based TCRdist between CDR3 peptides within each V-J. Welch's t-statistics and random forest reduced roughly 530 V-J features to roughly 13, which were used in a naive Bayes classifier (R e1071). TCRdb reworked the public reads: Q25 trimming with fastp, MiXCR clone assembly, productive beta chains retained. Each entry merges the rows of one CDR3 protein and shows their most common DNA and genes. TCRdb's processing, not the authors' own work, is the source of the V and J calls. The sample table lists around 370,000 distinct CDR3 sequences, about a fifth of them with a count of one. The ten most abundant clones make up over 35% of the sample.

Ophthalmopathy patients had moderately to severely active disease, Clinical Activity Score of at least 3, NOSPECS grade of at least 4, and duration under 3 months. The study excluded patients with uncontrolled infections, other autoimmune diseases, pregnancy or lactation. Diagnoses were based on clinical symptoms, serum thyroxine and TRAb, thyroid ultrasound and orbital computed tomography. PBMCs were separated from 10 ml of fresh peripheral blood using Ficoll-Paque density gradient centrifugation. Total RNA was extracted with Trizol reagent, and quality was checked on an Agilent 2100 Bioanalyzer. The receptor comes from a man between 18 and 35 years old with Graves' ophthalmopathy. Sequencing was done on a sample of blood. The chain is assembled from TRBV28 and TRBJ2-1, and TRBD2 aligns with 13 junction nucleotides. The nucleotides read TGTGCCAGCAGTTTGACACTAGCGGGGGGGAGCTCCTACAATGAGCAGTTCTTC. The encoded protein is CASSLTLAGGSSYNEQFF.